This T cell receptor beta chain stems from a study of post-analysis software for immune sequencing data. About the study: The disease courses spanned relapsing-remitting, secondary progressive and progressive-relapsing forms of multiple sclerosis.

Study-level results: TRBV5-6, TRBV5-1 and TRBV20-1 belonged to a set of about five TRBV segments that were more frequent in patients than controls. By F measure, strong co-clustering occurred among samples prepared in the same batch. Significantly lower normalized Chao1 diversity was seen in multiple sclerosis patients than in controls.

Points on this clonotype: What it binds is not known.

Unique molecular identifiers were built into the TCR beta cDNA libraries. The authors obtained roughly 0.5 million cDNA molecules from approximately 0.91 to 9.4 million T cells. A single record per CDR3 protein comes from TCRdb applying MiXCR to the PCR reads. The profile covers roughly 400,000 distinct CDR3 sequences, with 30% to 45% appearing a single time and around 8% taken by the ten largest. The V gene's germline CDR1 is MNHEY and CDR2 SVGEGT. The germline V and J ends were trimmed by 5 bases and 2 bases, with 16 bases remaining between them. CDR3 length equals 15 residues. The TCR sequence derives from a girl between 2 and 10 years old with multiple sclerosis. The genes are TRBV6-2 or TRBV6-3 and TRBJ2-7, with a possible D match to TRBD1 (6 bases). Input material: blood. The CDR3 here is CASSTRQEKAYEQYF. CDR3 nucleotide sequence: TGTGCCAGCAGTACCAGACAGGAAAAGGCCTACGAGCAGTACTTC.